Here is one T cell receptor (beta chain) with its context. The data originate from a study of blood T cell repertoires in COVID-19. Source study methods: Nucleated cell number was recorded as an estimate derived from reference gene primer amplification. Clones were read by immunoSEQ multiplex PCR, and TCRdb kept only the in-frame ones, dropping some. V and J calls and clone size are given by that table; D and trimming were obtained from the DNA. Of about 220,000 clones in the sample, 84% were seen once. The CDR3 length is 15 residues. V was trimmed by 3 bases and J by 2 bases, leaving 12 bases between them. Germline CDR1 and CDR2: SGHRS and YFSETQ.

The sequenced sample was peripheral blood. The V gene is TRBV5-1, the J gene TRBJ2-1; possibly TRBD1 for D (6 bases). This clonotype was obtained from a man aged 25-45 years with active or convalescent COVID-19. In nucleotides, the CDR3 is TGCGCCAGCAGCTCCGCGGACAGAGCCTACAATGAGCAGTTCTTC. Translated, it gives CASSSADRAYNEQFF.